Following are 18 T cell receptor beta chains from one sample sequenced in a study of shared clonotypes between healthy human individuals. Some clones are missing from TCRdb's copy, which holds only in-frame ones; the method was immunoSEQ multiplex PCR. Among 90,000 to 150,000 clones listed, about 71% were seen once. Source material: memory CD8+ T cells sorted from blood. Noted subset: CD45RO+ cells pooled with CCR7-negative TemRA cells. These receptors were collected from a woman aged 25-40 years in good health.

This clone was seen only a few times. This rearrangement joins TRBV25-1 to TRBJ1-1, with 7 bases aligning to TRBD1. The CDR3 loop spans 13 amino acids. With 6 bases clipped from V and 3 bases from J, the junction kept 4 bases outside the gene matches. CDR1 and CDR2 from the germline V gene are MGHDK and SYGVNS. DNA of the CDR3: TGTGCCAGCAGCGGGACAGCCTACACTGAAGCTTTCTTT. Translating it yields CASSGTAYTEAFF.

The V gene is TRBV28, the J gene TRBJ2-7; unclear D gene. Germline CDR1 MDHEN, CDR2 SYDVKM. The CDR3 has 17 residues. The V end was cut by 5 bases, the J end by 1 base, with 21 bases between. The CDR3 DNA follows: TGTGCCAGCAGTGCGCCGCTAGAGGTATTTGTATCCTACGAGCAGTACTTC. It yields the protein CASSAPLEVFVSYEQYF.

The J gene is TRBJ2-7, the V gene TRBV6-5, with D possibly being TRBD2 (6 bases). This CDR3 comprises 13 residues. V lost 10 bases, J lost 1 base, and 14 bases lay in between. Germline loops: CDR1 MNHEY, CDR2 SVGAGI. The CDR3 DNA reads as TGTGCCACTTCTATGGACTATTCCTACGAGCAGTACTTC. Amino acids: CATSMDYSYEQYF.

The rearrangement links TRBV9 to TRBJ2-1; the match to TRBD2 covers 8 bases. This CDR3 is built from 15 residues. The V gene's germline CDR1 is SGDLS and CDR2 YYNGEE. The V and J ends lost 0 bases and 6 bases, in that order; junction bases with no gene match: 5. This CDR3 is CASSVAWGTSNEQFF. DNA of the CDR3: TGTGCCAGCAGCGTAGCTTGGGGGACTAGCAATGAGCAGTTCTTC.

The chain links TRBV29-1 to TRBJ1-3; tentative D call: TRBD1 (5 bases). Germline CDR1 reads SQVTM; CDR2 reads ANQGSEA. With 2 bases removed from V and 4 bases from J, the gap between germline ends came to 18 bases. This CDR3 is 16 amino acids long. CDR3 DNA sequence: TGCAGCGTTGAAACCCAGGGCACGTACATGGGAAACACCATATATTTT. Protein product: CSVETQGTYMGNTIYF.

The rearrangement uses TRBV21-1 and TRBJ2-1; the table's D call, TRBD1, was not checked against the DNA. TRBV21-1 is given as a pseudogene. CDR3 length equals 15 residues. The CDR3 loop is CASSAGGDSYNEQFF. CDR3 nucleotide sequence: TGTGCCAGCAGCGCCGGTGGGGACAGCTACAATGAGCAGTTCTTC.

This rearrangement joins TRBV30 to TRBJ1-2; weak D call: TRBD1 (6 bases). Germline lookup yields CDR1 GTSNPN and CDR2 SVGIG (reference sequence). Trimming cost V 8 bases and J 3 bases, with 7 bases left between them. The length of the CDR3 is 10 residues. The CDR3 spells CAGGDYGYTF. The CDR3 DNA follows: TGTGCCGGGGGCGACTATGGCTACACCTTC.

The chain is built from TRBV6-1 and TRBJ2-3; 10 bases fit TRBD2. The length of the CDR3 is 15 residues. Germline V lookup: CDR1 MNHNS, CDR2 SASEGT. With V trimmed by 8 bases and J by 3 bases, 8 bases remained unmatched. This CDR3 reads CASDRELAGTDTQYF. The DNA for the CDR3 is TGTGCCAGCGATCGGGAACTAGCGGGAACAGATACGCAGTATTTT.

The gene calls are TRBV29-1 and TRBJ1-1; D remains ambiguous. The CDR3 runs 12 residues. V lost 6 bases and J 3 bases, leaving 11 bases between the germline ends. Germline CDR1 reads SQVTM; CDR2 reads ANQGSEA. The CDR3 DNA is TGCAGCGTGTTCGGGAGAGACACTGAAGCTTTCTTT. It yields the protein CSVFGRDTEAFF.

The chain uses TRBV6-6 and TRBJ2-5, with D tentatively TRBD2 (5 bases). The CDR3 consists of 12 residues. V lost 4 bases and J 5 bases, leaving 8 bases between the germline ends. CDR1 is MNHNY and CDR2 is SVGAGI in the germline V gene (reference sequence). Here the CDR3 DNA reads TGTGCCAGCAGTTGGGAGCGGGAGACCCAGTACTTC. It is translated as CASSWERETQYF.

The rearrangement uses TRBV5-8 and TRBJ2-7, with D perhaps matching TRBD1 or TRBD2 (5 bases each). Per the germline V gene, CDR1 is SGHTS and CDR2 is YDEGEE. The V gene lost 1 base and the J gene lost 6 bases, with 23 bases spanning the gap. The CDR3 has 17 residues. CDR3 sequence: CASSLYFGGGARPEQYF. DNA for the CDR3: TGTGCCAGCAGCTTGTACTTTGGGGGTGGCGCCCGACCCGAGCAGTACTTC. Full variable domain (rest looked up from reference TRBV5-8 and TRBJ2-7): EAGVTQSPTHLIKTRGQQATLRCSPISGHTSVYWYQQALGLGLQFLLWYDEGEERNRGNFPPRFSGRQFPNYSSELNVNALELEDSALYLCASSLYFGGGARPEQYFGPGTRLTVT.

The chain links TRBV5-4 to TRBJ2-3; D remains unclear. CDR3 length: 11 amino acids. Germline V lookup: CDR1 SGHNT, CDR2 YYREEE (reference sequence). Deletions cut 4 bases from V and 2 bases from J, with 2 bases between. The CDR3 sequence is CASSTTDTQYF. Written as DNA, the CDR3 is TGTGCCAGCAGCACCACAGATACGCAGTATTTT.

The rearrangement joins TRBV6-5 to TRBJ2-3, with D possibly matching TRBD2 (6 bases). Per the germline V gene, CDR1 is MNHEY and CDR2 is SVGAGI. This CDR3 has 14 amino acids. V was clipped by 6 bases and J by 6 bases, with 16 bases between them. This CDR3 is CASRNRDSPDTQYF. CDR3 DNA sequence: TGTGCCAGCAGGAACCGGGACTCCCCGGATACGCAGTATTTT.

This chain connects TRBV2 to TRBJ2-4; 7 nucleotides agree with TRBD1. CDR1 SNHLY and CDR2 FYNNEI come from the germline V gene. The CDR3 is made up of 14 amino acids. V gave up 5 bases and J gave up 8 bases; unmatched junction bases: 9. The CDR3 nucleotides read TGTGCCAGCAGTTATCAGGGGGTCTGGGACATTCAGTACTTC. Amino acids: CASSYQGVWDIQYF.

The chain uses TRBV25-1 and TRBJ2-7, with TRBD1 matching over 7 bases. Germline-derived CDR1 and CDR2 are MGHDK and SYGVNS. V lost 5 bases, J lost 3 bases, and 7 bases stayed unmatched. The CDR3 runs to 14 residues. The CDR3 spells CASSKQGLGYEQYF. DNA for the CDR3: TGTGCCAGCAGTAAACAGGGGCTGGGCTACGAGCAGTACTTC.

CDR3 residues: CASSLGRTRRQETQYF. CDR3 nucleotide sequence: TGTGCCAGCAGCTTGGGGCGGACGAGGAGACAAGAGACCCAGTACTTC. The V call is TRBV5-6, the J call TRBJ2-5, with D unresolved. CDR3 length: 16 residues. V gave up 0 bases and J gave up 2 bases, with 14 bases separating them. Germline CDR1 is SGHDT and CDR2 is YYEEEE.

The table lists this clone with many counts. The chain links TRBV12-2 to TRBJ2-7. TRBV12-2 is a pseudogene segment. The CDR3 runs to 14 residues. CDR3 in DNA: TGTGCAAGTCGCTTAGTCAGGAGCTACTACGAGCAGTACTTC. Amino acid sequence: CASRLVRSYYEQYF.

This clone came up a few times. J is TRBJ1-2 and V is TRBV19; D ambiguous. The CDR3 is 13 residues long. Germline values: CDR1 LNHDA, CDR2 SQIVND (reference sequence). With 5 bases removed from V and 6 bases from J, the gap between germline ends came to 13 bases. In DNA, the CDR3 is TGTGCCAGTAGTGGGTGGAACATCCATGGCTACACCTTC. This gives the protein CASSGWNIHGYTF.